These 19 T cell receptor beta chains share one sample of origin, sequenced in a study of identical twins. TCRdb redid the calling of the 5' RACE reads with MiXCR, one entry per CDR3 protein. The table records roughly 260,000 distinct CDR3 sequences, approximately 7.9% of them present only once. These data were also filed under a second study, of yellow fever vaccine responses in identical twins.

Sequencing input: CD8+ T cells sorted from blood. The receptors stem from a woman younger than 30 in good health.

This clonotype was seen repeatedly, ten times or more. This CDR3 reads CASSFTGPGELFF. The CDR3 nucleotides read TGTGCCAGCAGCTTCACAGGACCCGGGGAGCTGTTTTTT. This chain uses TRBV7-2 with TRBJ2-2; maybe TRBD1 (5 bases). Trimming stripped 3 bases from V and 6 bases from J, with 8 bases between. The germline CDR1 and CDR2 sequences are SGHTA and FQGNSA. CDR3 length: 13 amino acids.

V is TRBV12-3 or TRBV12-4 and J is TRBJ1-2, with D perhaps matching TRBD1 (5 bases). The CDR3 contains 14 residues. V gave up 1 base and J gave up 7 bases, with 13 bases separating them. CDR3 in amino acids: CASSLGGGGSGYTF. DNA of the CDR3: TGTGCCAGCAGTTTAGGGGGCGGGGGTAGTGGCTACACCTTC.

This clonotype has more than one count but fewer than ten. V gene TRBV28 combines with J gene TRBJ2-5; 9 bases align to TRBD2. From germline, CDR1 is MDHEN and CDR2 SYDVKM. This CDR3 is built from 15 residues. Germline trimming cut 7 bases from V and 5 bases from J; bases unmatched to any gene: 11. The CDR3 sequence is CASKPTGTSMETQYF. The CDR3 DNA is TGTGCCAGCAAGCCTACCGGGACTAGCATGGAGACCCAGTACTTC.

CDR3 residues: CASRTKSTVNTEAFF. The CDR3, as DNA: TGTGCCAGCAGGACTAAATCGACGGTGAACACTGAAGCTTTCTTT. This chain links TRBV27 with TRBJ1-1; the D is unclear. The CDR3 covers 15 residues. The V end was cut by 6 bases, the J end by 0 bases, with 14 bases between. CDR1 and CDR2 from the germline V gene are MNHEY and SMNVEV (reference sequence).

The chain employs TRBV7-3 and TRBJ2-7; TRBD1 or TRBD2 may be the D gene (5 bases each). CDR1 and CDR2 from the germline V gene are SGHTA and FQGTGA. V was shortened by 4 bases and J by 2 bases, with 15 bases between the two germline ends. This CDR3 has 15 amino acids. The CDR3 sequence: CASSSSGTRPYEQYF. CDR3 coding DNA: TGTGCCAGCAGCTCCTCCGGGACGCGACCCTACGAGCAGTACTTC.

This clonotype has more than one count but fewer than ten. The CDR3 coding sequence is TGTGCCAGCAGTTTAGGGACTAGCGGGAGGATCACTTACGAGCAGTACTTC. Encoded protein: CASSLGTSGRITYEQYF. The chain couples TRBV27 to TRBJ2-7; 15 bases match TRBD2. Trimming at V came to 2 bases and at J to 4 bases, leaving 6 bases not matched to a gene. Per germline, CDR1 MNHEY and CDR2 SMNVEV (reference sequence). The CDR3 contains 17 residues.

This clonotype was observed many times. The CDR3 loop is CASSRDTQETQYF. CDR3 nucleotide sequence: TGTGCCAGCAGTCGGGACACCCAAGAGACCCAGTACTTC. This chain uses TRBV12-3 or TRBV12-4 with TRBJ2-5; D may be TRBD1 (6 bases). Trimming shortened V by 5 bases and J by 1 base, and 8 bases separated the two germline ends. The CDR3 loop spans 13 amino acids.

This clonotype has just a few counts. V usage is TRBV27 and J usage is TRBJ2-7, with D possibly being TRBD1 or TRBD2 (5 bases each). Trimming stripped 3 bases from V and 6 bases from J, with 18 bases between. The germline gives CDR1 MNHEY, CDR2 SMNVEV (reference sequence). There are 15 residues in the CDR3. Written as DNA, the CDR3 is TGTGCCAGCAGTTTCCAGTATGGGGGTGACGGCGAGCAGTACTTC. The encoded protein is CASSFQYGGDGEQYF.

This clonotype was counted ten times or more. The CDR3 nucleotides are TGTGCCACCAGCAGAGATAAATACAACCAAGAGACCCAGTACTTC. It codes for CATSRDKYNQETQYF. This chain uses TRBV15 with TRBJ2-5; unclear D gene. The germline V gene encodes CDR1 LNHNV and CDR2 YYDKDF (reference sequence). Between the trimmed V and J ends, which lost 0 bases and 0 bases, there was a span of 8 bases. There are 15 residues in the CDR3. The whole variable domain, filled in from reference TRBV15 and TRBJ2-5, reads DAMVIQNPRYQVTQFGKPVTLSCSQTLNHNVMYWYQQKSSQAPKLLFHYYDKDFNNEADTPDNFQSRRPNTSFCFLDIRSPGLGDTAMYLCATSRDKYNQETQYFGPGTRLLVL.

This clonotype has only a few counts. The rearrangement links TRBV18 to TRBJ2-1; 7 bases align to TRBD2. CDR1 and CDR2 from the germline V gene are KGHSH and LQKENI. This CDR3 is built from 15 residues. Trimming removed 3 bases from V and 8 bases from J; junction bases left unmatched: 10. The CDR3 sequence: CASSPSRTSVDEQFF. The CDR3 nucleotides read TGTGCCAGCTCACCGAGCCGGACTAGTGTCGATGAGCAGTTCTTC.

This clonotype was observed a handful of times. This chain links TRBV7-8 with TRBJ2-7, with 7 positions matching TRBD2. CDR3 length equals 15 residues. With V trimmed by 3 bases and J by 7 bases, 12 bases remained unmatched. Germline values: CDR1 SGHVS, CDR2 FQNEAQ. The CDR3 region has the DNA TGTGCCAGCAGCTTCGGCCAGCGGGACCCCTGGGAGCAGTACGTC. Protein product: CASSFGQRDPWEQYV.

This chain uses TRBV29-1 with TRBJ2-7; maybe TRBD2 (6 bases). The CDR3 totals 14 residues. Deletions cut 3 bases from V and 2 bases from J, with 14 bases between. Germline CDR1 reads SQVTM; CDR2 reads ANQGSEA. CDR3 amino acids: CSVESAGRPYEQYF. In nucleotides, the CDR3 is TGCAGCGTTGAGTCGGCAGGGAGGCCCTACGAGCAGTACTTC.

V gene TRBV20-1 combines with J gene TRBJ2-1; the D is unclear. Germline V gives CDR1 DFQATT, CDR2 SNEGSKA (reference sequence). V lost 3 bases, J lost 5 bases, and 11 bases lay in between. The CDR3 has 13 amino acids. CDR3 DNA: TGCAGTGCTAGTAACTGGGAAAACAATGAGCAGTTCTTC. It is translated as CSASNWENNEQFF.

The rearrangement uses TRBV7-9 and TRBJ2-3; D ambiguous. The germline gives CDR1 SEHNR, CDR2 FQNEAQ (reference sequence). The CDR3 has 15 amino acids. The V end lost 2 bases, the J end lost 5 bases, and 14 bases lay between the germline ends. This chain's CDR3 is CASSLTSPFIDTQYF. In DNA, the CDR3 is TGTGCCAGCAGCTTAACTTCCCCTTTCATAGATACGCAGTATTTT. Based on the CDR3 plus reference TRBV7-9 and TRBJ2-3, the full variable domain is DTGVSQNPRHKITKRGQNVTFRCDPISEHNRLYWYRQTLGQGPEFLTYFQNEAQLEKSRLLSDRFSAERPKGSFSTLEIQRTEQGDSAMYLCASSLTSPFIDTQYFGPGTRLTVL.

This chain joins TRBV4-1 and TRBJ2-5; 7 bases fit TRBD2. The CDR3 has 16 residues. The germline gives CDR1 MGHRA, CDR2 YSYEKL. The trim removed 0 bases at V and 4 bases at J, leaving 8 bases unmatched. CDR3 residues: CASSQDWASGLETQYF. CDR3 coding DNA: TGCGCCAGCAGCCAAGATTGGGCTAGCGGTCTAGAGACCCAGTACTTC.

This clonotype was counted ten times or more. The genes are TRBV10-3 and TRBJ2-1, with D unresolved. CDR3 length: 15 amino acids. V was trimmed by 1 base and J by 8 bases, leaving 15 bases between them. Germline V gene lookup returns CDR1 ENHRY and CDR2 SYGVKD. Here the CDR3 DNA reads TGTGCCATCAGTGAGTTTGCTGGGTCTGGAGATGAGCAGTTCTTC. Translation: CAISEFAGSGDEQFF.

This clonotype has only a few counts. The chain is built from TRBV7-9 and TRBJ2-7; TRBD1 matches at 7 bases. Germline loops: CDR1 SEHNR, CDR2 FQNEAQ (reference sequence). Trimming removed 5 bases from V and 5 bases from J; junction bases left unmatched: 15. This CDR3 comprises 16 residues. The CDR3 here is CASSQMDRTTVDEQYF. The CDR3 DNA follows: TGTGCCAGCAGCCAAATGGACAGGACCACCGTAGACGAGCAGTACTTC.

The chain couples TRBV15 to TRBJ2-5; D is ambiguous. This CDR3 is 13 amino acids long. Looked up from germline, CDR1 is LNHNV and CDR2 is YYDKDF (reference sequence). V was pared by 0 bases and J by 4 bases, with 6 bases between. The CDR3 sequence: CATSRDRVETQYF. The CDR3 coding sequence is TGTGCCACCAGCAGAGATCGCGTAGAGACCCAGTACTTC. The variable domain in full, with the rest retrieved from reference TRBV15 and TRBJ2-5, is DAMVIQNPRYQVTQFGKPVTLSCSQTLNHNVMYWYQQKSSQAPKLLFHYYDKDFNNEADTPDNFQSRRPNTSFCFLDIRSPGLGDTAMYLCATSRDRVETQYFGPGTRLLVL.

This clonotype has a handful of counts. The J gene is TRBJ1-5, the V gene TRBV7-6; D ambiguous. This CDR3 has 16 amino acids. Trimming took 5 bases from V and 2 from J, leaving 16 bases between them. CDR1 is SGHVS, CDR2 FNYEAQ, per germline. In DNA form, the CDR3 reads TGTGCCAGCAGCCCTGGGCGGGGTCGGGGCAATCAGCCCCAGCATTTT. Its translation is CASSPGRGRGNQPQHF.